This entry lists 14 T cell receptor beta chains sequenced from one sample in a study of T cells in Graves' hyperthyroidism and ophthalmopathy. Using RNA transcripts as the source, TCR beta CDR3 regions were amplified. First-round RT-PCR of the TCR CDR3 relied on the HTBI primer set. MiXCR was run by TCRdb on the multiplex PCR reads, yielding one entry per CDR3 protein. The sample holds about 99,000 distinct CDR3 sequences, less than 55% seen once. The sample consisted of blood. The source is a man aged 35 to 55 with Graves' hyperthyroidism.

This clonotype was detected ten times or more. The chain carries TRBV11-3 and TRBJ2-2, with TRBD2 identical over 7 bases. Germline V gives CDR1 SGHNT, CDR2 YENEEA. The junction had 12 bases not matched to a gene; V was cut back by 5 bases and J by 6 bases. The CDR3 extends over 16 amino acids. DNA for the CDR3: TGTGCCAGCAGCCCCCCCGTGGCGGGAGACGCCGGGGAGCTGTTTTTT. Protein product: CASSPPVAGDAGELFF.

The sample holds a few counts of this clonotype. The V call is TRBV7-3, the J call TRBJ2-1, with D possibly being TRBD1 or TRBD2 (5 bases each). The length of the CDR3 is 15 residues. The germline V gene encodes CDR1 SGHTA and CDR2 FQGTGA. Trimming left V 5 bases short and J 4 bases short, with 15 bases between. CDR3 in amino acids: CASSQRGASYNEQFF. In DNA, the CDR3 is TGTGCCAGCAGCCAAAGGGGAGCTAGTTACAATGAGCAGTTCTTC.

This clonotype was observed at least ten times. Here the CDR3 reads CAGLGGRDQETQYF. DNA of the CDR3: TGTGCGGGGCTCGGGGGCCGTGACCAAGAGACCCAGTACTTC. The chain carries TRBV2 and TRBJ2-5; D possibly uses TRBD1 or TRBD2 (6 bases each). Per germline, CDR1 SNHLY and CDR2 FYNNEI. This CDR3 contains 14 residues.

As regards this clonotype: One junction end disagrees with the germline gene, perhaps due to a read error. The chain is built from TRBV7-3 and TRBJ2-2; TRBD2 might be the D (5 bases). Germline CDR1 is SGHTA and CDR2 is FQGTGA. CDR3 size: 14 residues. Written as DNA, the CDR3 is TGCGCCAGCAGCATGAGACTAACCACCGGGGAGCTGTTTTTT. It encodes CASSMRLTTGELFF.

About this clonotype: With a much larger clone just one base away, this may be a read error. The rearrangement joins TRBV7-2 to TRBJ2-2; D is perhaps TRBD1 (8 bases). This CDR3 region has 16 residues. CDR1 SGHTA and CDR2 FQGNSA come from the germline V gene. CDR3 nucleotide sequence: TGTGCCAGCAGCTACGGACAGGGAGGGGGGGCCGGGGAGCAGTTTTTT. This encodes CASSYGQGGGAGEQFF.

This clonotype was picked up many times. V usage is TRBV6-5 and J usage is TRBJ2-2; D remains ambiguous. This CDR3 spans 15 amino acids. V lost 6 bases and J 2 bases, leaving 13 bases between the germline ends. Germline V lookup: CDR1 MNHEY, CDR2 SVGAGI. CDR3 region: CASRTLQRNTGELFF. Written as DNA, the CDR3 is TGTGCCAGCAGAACGTTACAAAGAAACACCGGGGAGCTGTTTTTT.

On this clonotype itself: As the CDR3 is not closed by the conserved phenylalanine or tryptophan, this likely results from a read error. The genes are TRBV12-5 and TRBJ2-3, with TRBD1 matching over 12 bases. Trimming at V came to 3 bases and at J to 1 base, leaving 2 bases not matched to a gene. In germline, CDR1 is LGHNT, CDR2 FRNRAP. The CDR3 runs 16 residues. The CDR3 nucleotides are TGTGCTAGTGGTTTTGGGGACAGGGGGCGCACAGATACGCAGTATTGT. It encodes CASGFGDRGRTDTQYC.

The chain has TRBV30 and TRBJ1-4; 7 nucleotides agree with TRBD1. The CDR3 has 13 amino acids. Trimming at V came to 4 bases and at J to 6 bases, leaving 5 bases not matched to a gene. Germline V gene sequence: CDR1 GTSNPN, CDR2 SVGIG (reference sequence). CDR3 nucleotide sequence: TGTGCCTGGACCGTCGGGACAGATGAAAAACTGTTTTTT. Amino acid sequence: CAWTVGTDEKLFF.

This clonotype was recorded at least ten times. This chain connects TRBV7-9 to TRBJ2-1, with 9 bases lining up with TRBD2. Germline V CDR1 and CDR2: SEHNR, FQNEAQ (reference sequence). V shed 5 bases and J 3 bases; nucleotides not matched to a gene: 14. The CDR3 extends over 18 amino acids. The CDR3 reads CASSPSGSGRILYNEQFF. CDR3 DNA: TGTGCCAGCAGCCCGTCGGGTAGCGGGAGAATACTCTACAATGAGCAGTTCTTC.

The chain has TRBV7-8 and TRBJ1-3, with no clear D. Trimming pared 5 bases from V and 4 bases from J, leaving 12 bases between. CDR1 is SGHVS and CDR2 is FQNEAQ in the germline V gene. This CDR3 is built from 14 residues. The CDR3 DNA sequence: TGTGCCAGCAGCAGCAATGCGGACGGAAACACCATATATTTT. Residues: CASSSNADGNTIYF.

This clonotype was detected once. Likely a read error: the CDR3 ends without its conserved phenylalanine or tryptophan. V usage is TRBV4-2 and J usage is TRBJ2-5, with D uncertain. The CDR3 runs 13 residues. The germline V gene has CDR1 LGHNA and CDR2 YNFKEQ. Deletions cut 8 bases from V and 5 bases from J, with 15 bases between. CDR3 coding DNA: TGTGCCAGCCGCCCAGTAGGGTACGAGACCCAGTACCTC. Encoded protein: CASRPVGYETQYL.

V gene TRBV20-1 combines with J gene TRBJ1-1; TRBD1 agrees at 9 bases. The CDR3 loop spans 14 amino acids. The V gene's germline CDR1 is DFQATT and CDR2 SNEGSKA (reference sequence). V shed 3 bases, J shed 6 bases, and the junction held 8 bases outside the gene matches. CDR3 in amino acids: CSARGTGNGAEAFF. As DNA, the CDR3 is TGCAGTGCTAGGGGGACAGGGAACGGGGCTGAAGCTTTCTTT.

V is TRBV5-1 and J is TRBJ2-7; 7 bases align to TRBD1. Germline CDR1 is SGHRS and CDR2 is YFSETQ. The V segment lost 10 bases and the J segment 0 bases; nucleotides outside the gene matches: 10. The length of the CDR3 is 14 residues. The CDR3 sequence is CADEGGSSSYEQYF. As DNA, the CDR3 is TGCGCCGACGAAGGGGGCTCCTCCTCCTACGAGCAGTACTTC.

Comments on this clonotype: The junction and the germline gene differ at one end; a read error may be behind it. The J gene is TRBJ1-2, the V gene TRBV6-5, with D perhaps TRBD1 (5 bases). Germline V gene data show CDR1 as MNHEY and CDR2 as SVGAGI. The CDR3 has 17 residues. CDR3 amino acids: CASSQGPFRWDHAGCTF. DNA of the CDR3: TGTGCCAGCAGTCAGGGACCCTTCCGCTGGGATCATGCTGGCTGCACCTTC.